The 2 T cell receptor beta chains below all came from one sample that was sequenced in a study of cytomegalovirus exposure and HLA in healthy donors. Vbeta (60) and Jbeta (13) primers were used in the PCR. Measured with immunoSEQ multiplex PCR; TCRdb has only the in-frame clones, and not every one. The data contain about 170,000 clones, about three quarters of them seen just once; the ten biggest clones take up 1.5%. Sequencing was performed on PBMCs. The receptors were sampled from a girl aged 5 to 17 in good health and CMV-seronegative.

J is TRBJ2-7 and V is TRBV14, with a weak D call TRBD2 (6 bases). V lost 4 bases and J 2 bases, leaving 15 bases between the germline ends. Germline V gene sequence: CDR1 SGHDN, CDR2 FVKESK. The CDR3 consists of 15 residues. The chain's CDR3 is CASSPVEGHPYEQYF. As DNA, the CDR3 is TGTGCCAGCAGCCCTGTGGAGGGTCACCCCTACGAGCAGTACTTC.

This chain connects TRBV18 to TRBJ2-7; 9 nucleotides agree with TRBD2. Germline trimming cut 1 base from V and 3 bases from J; bases unmatched to any gene: 10. The germline V gene encodes CDR1 KGHSH and CDR2 LQKENI. This CDR3 contains 17 residues. CDR3 nucleotides: TGTGCCAGCTCACCACTTGCGGCGGGGGGGCCGAACTACGAGCAGTACTTC. Protein sequence: CASSPLAAGGPNYEQYF.